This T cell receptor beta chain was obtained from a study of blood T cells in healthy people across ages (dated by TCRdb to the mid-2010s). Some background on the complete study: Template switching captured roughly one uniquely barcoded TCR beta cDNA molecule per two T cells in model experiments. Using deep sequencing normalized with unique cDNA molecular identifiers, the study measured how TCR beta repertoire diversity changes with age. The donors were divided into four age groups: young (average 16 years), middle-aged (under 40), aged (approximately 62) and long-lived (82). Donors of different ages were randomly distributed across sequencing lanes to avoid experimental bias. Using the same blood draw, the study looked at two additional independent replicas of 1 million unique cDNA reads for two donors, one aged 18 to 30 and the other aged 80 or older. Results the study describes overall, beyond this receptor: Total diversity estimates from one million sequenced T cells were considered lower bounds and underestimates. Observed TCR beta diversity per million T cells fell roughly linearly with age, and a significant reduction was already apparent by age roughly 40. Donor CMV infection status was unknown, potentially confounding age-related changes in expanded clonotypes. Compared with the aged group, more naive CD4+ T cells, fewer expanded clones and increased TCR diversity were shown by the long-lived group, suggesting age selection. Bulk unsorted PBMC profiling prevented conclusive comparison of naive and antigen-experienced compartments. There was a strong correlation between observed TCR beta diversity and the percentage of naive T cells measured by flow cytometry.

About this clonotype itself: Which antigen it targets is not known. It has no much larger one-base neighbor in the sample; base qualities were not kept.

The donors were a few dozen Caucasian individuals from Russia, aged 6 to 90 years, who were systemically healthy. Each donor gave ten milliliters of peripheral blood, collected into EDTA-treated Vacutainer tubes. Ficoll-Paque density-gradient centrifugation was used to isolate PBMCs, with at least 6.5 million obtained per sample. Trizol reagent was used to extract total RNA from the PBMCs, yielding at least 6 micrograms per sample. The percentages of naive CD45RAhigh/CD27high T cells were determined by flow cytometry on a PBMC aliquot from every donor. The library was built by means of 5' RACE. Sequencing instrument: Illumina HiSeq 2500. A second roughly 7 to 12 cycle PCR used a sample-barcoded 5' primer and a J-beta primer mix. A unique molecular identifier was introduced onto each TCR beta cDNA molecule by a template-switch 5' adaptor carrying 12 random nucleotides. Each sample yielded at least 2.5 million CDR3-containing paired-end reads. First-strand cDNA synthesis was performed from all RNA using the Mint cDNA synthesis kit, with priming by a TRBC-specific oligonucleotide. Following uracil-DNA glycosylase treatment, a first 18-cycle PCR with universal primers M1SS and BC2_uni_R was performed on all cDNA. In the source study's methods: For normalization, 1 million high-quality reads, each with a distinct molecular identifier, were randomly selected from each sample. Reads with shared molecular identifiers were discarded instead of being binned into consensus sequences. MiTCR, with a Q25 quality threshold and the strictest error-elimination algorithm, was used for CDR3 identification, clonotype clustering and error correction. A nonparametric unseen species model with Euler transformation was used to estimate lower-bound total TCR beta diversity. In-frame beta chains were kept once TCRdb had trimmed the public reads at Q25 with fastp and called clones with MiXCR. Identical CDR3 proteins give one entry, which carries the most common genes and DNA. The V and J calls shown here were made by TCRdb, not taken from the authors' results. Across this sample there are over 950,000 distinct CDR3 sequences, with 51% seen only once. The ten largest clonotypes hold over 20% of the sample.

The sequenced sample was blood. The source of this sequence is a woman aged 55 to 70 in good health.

The DNA sequence follows: TGTGCCAGCAGCTTGATTTTTGGGACAACTGAAGCTTTCTTT. Its protein reads: CASSLIFGTTEAFF. The V and J genes are TRBV7-6 and TRBJ1-1; TRBD1 is a possible D gene, resting on 6 matching bases. Including cysteine and phenylalanine, the CDR3 has 14 amino acids. Just the 42-base CDR3 DNA is kept, in frame starting at base 1. CDR1 and CDR2 are drawn from the germline V gene: SGHVS, FNYEAQ. V and J are truncated by 3 bases and 5 bases respectively, leaving an intervening sequence of 13 bases.